The 30 T cell receptor beta chains below were found in one sample sequenced in a study of control samples from healthy donors and cancer patients (dated by TCRdb to 2018 to 2020). The library was generated by the immunoSEQ multiplex PCR assay. Sourced from immuneACCESS, this table was stored by TCRdb with only in-frame sequences that have V and J called. A share of the clones is absent; for the studies checked, an unresolved V gene accounts for under half, and the remainder has no known explanation. The sample table lists about 150,000 clones, about 94% of them with a count of one. The ten largest account for under 8.5% of the sample. Sequencing used blood. These receptors all stem from a woman aged 40 to 49 in good health.

The chain recombines TRBV15 with TRBJ1-4, with D maybe TRBD1 (6 bases). CDR3 length equals 16 residues. The germline V gene encodes CDR1 LNHNV and CDR2 YYDKDF (reference sequence). V was pared by 4 bases and J by 0 bases, with 12 bases between. CDR3 coding DNA: TGTGCCACCAGCAAGGACAGACTCGCAACTAATGAAAAACTGTTTTTT. Its translation is CATSKDRLATNEKLFF.

Comment on this clone: Germline and junction disagree at one end, which may indicate a read error. This chain joins TRBV6-1 and TRBJ2-5; weak D call: TRBD2 (5 bases). CDR3 length equals 15 residues. The germline gives CDR1 MNHNS, CDR2 SASEGT. Here the CDR3 DNA reads TGTGCCAGCCGTGAGGATGGCGGGCTCGGGGAGACCCAGTACTTC. Protein product: CASREDGGLGETQYF.

This clone has a single count. The V gene is TRBV9, the J gene TRBJ1-1, with 10 bases identical to TRBD1. Germline assignment: CDR1 SGDLS and CDR2 YYNGEE. V was pared by 0 bases and J by 5 bases, with 7 bases of the junction left unmatched. This CDR3 spans 16 amino acids. The CDR3 region has the DNA TGTGCCAGCAGCGTAGGGATCGGGACAGGGGTTACTGAAGCTTTCTTT. It is translated as CASSVGIGTGVTEAFF.

Details on this clone: Within the sample, other DNA sequences also encode this same CDR3. The chain links TRBV9 to TRBJ1-3; 8 bases match TRBD1. Losses at the gene ends were 3 bases for V and 0 bases for J; bases not matched to a gene: 2. This CDR3 is 15 amino acids long. Per the germline V gene, CDR1 is SGDLS and CDR2 is YYNGEE. The CDR3: CASSAGQGSGNTIYF. In DNA, the CDR3 is TGTGCCAGCAGCGCCGGACAGGGCTCTGGAAACACCATATATTTT.

The V and J genes are TRBV27 and TRBJ2-1; TRBD2 aligns across 8 bases. This CDR3 comprises 14 residues. From germline, CDR1 is MNHEY and CDR2 SMNVEV (reference sequence). The V gene end was trimmed by 5 bases and the J gene end by 9 bases; junction bases not matched to a gene: 9. This CDR3 reads CASSPGTSIREQFF. The CDR3 DNA follows: TGTGCCAGCAGTCCAGGGACTAGTATCCGTGAGCAGTTCTTC.

The gene calls are TRBV7-9 and TRBJ2-7, with D uncertain. The CDR3 is made up of 15 amino acids. Germline CDR1 and CDR2: SEHNR and FQNEAQ (reference sequence). V lost 1 base, J lost 6 bases, and 16 bases lay in between. The CDR3 DNA sequence: TGTGCCAGCAGCTTAGATGGCGTACGGGCCTCCGAGCAGTACTTC. This translates into CASSLDGVRASEQYF.

The rearrangement links TRBV5-4 to TRBJ2-7; maybe TRBD2 (5 bases). Germline V CDR1 and CDR2: SGHNT, YYREEE (reference sequence). The CDR3 is made up of 13 amino acids. The V end was cut by 3 bases, the J end by 5 bases, with 12 bases between. The CDR3 loop reads CASSSTGFHEQYF. The CDR3 DNA reads TGTGCCAGCAGCTCTACGGGGTTCCACGAGCAGTACTTC.

V is TRBV2 and J is TRBJ2-7; a weak D match, TRBD1 (6 bases). The CDR3 is 13 amino acids. V was shortened by 9 bases and J by 3 bases, with 15 bases between the two germline ends. Germline V gene lookup returns CDR1 SNHLY and CDR2 FYNNEI. CDR3 loop: CARQGASLYEQYF. The CDR3 nucleotides read TGTGCCAGACAGGGAGCCTCTCTCTACGAGCAGTACTTC.

The J gene is TRBJ1-1, the V gene TRBV19, with D possibly matching TRBD1 (6 bases). V shed 4 bases and J shed 1 base, with 13 bases lying between them. CDR3 size: 15 residues. Per germline, CDR1 LNHDA and CDR2 SQIVND (reference sequence). CDR3 DNA sequence: TGTGCCAGTAGTAACGACAGGAGGGGGAACACTGAAGCTTTCTTT. Protein: CASSNDRRGNTEAFF.

The V and J genes are TRBV5-1 and TRBJ2-7, with D unresolved. Germline loops: CDR1 SGHRS, CDR2 YFSETQ. The CDR3 has 14 residues. V lost 0 bases and J lost 1, with 8 bases in between. CDR3 protein: CASSLDIGSYEQYF. In nucleotides, the CDR3 is TGCGCCAGCAGCTTGGACATCGGGTCCTACGAGCAGTACTTC.

V and J are TRBV6-5 and TRBJ2-2, with D unclear. In germline, CDR1 is MNHEY, CDR2 SVGAGI. V was pared by 6 bases and J by 6 bases, with 14 bases between. The CDR3 consists of 14 residues. CDR3 nucleotide sequence: TGTGCCAGCAGCAGAAACAGTTTCCCCGGGGAGCTGTTTTTT. Translating it yields CASSRNSFPGELFF.

This chain connects TRBV12-5 to TRBJ1-2; TRBD1 agrees at 10 bases. This CDR3 comprises 16 residues. After removal of 2 bases from V and 8 bases from J, the junction contained 11 bases not matched to a gene. Germline CDR1 reads LGHNT; CDR2 reads FRNRAP. CDR3 sequence reads: CASGLRPTGGLRGYTF. CDR3 sequence (DNA): TGTGCTAGTGGTTTGAGGCCGACAGGGGGCCTAAGGGGCTACACCTTC.

The chain uses TRBV5-5 and TRBJ1-1; D ambiguous. CDR1 SGHKS and CDR2 YYEKEE come from the germline V gene (reference sequence). Trimming shortened V by 5 bases and J by 3 bases, and 14 bases separated the two germline ends. The CDR3 covers 14 residues. The chain's CDR3 is CASSPRWADTEAFF. Here the CDR3 DNA reads TGTGCCAGCAGTCCCAGGTGGGCGGACACTGAAGCTTTCTTT.

The chain combines TRBV5-1 with TRBJ1-1; D is possibly TRBD1 (5 bases). The CDR3 has 14 amino acids. V was shortened by 2 bases and J by 4 bases, with 12 bases between the two germline ends. The V gene's germline CDR1 is SGHRS and CDR2 YFSETQ. The CDR3: CASSFGGEGTEAFF. The CDR3, as DNA: TGCGCCAGCAGCTTCGGGGGAGAAGGCACTGAAGCTTTCTTT.

The chain uses TRBV7-9 and TRBJ1-2, with 10 bases aligning to TRBD1. Per germline, CDR1 SEHNR and CDR2 FQNEAQ (reference sequence). This CDR3 has 16 residues. With 6 bases clipped from V and 8 bases from J, the junction kept 15 bases outside the gene matches. The CDR3 is CASSRSAGTGVEGYTF. As DNA, the CDR3 is TGTGCCAGCAGTCGAAGTGCCGGGACAGGGGTAGAAGGCTACACCTTC.

The V and J genes are TRBV5-5 and TRBJ2-4; D is uncertain. CDR3 length equals 15 residues. The ends were cut back, 4 bases at V and 3 bases at J, with 14 bases in the middle. CDR1 and CDR2 from the germline V gene are SGHKS and YYEKEE (reference sequence). The CDR3 region has the DNA TGTGCCAGCAGCCTCTTAGGACCCAACAAAAACATTCAGTACTTC. Translating gives CASSLLGPNKNIQYF.

This clone was counted a single time. V and J are TRBV5-4 and TRBJ2-1; 8 bases agree with TRBD1. The CDR3 runs to 16 residues. V shed 4 bases and J 0 bases; nucleotides not matched to a gene: 6. Germline V gene data show CDR1 as SGHNT and CDR2 as YYREEE (reference sequence). CDR3 nucleotides: TGTGCCAGCAGCACAGGGGGAACCTACTCCTACAATGAGCAGTTCTTC. Its protein is CASSTGGTYSYNEQFF.

CDR3 residues: CATSNGQGGYGYTF. The DNA for the CDR3 is TGTGCCACCAGCAACGGACAGGGCGGCTATGGCTACACCTTC. This chain connects TRBV15 to TRBJ1-2; TRBD1 aligns across 8 bases. The CDR3 contains 14 residues. Looked up from germline, CDR1 is LNHNV and CDR2 is YYDKDF (reference sequence). V lost 4 bases to trimming and J lost 4 bases; unmatched junction nucleotides: 5.

The gene calls are TRBV12-3 or TRBV12-4 and TRBJ1-2, with D possibly TRBD1 on 5 matching bases. This CDR3 spans 12 amino acids. With 6 bases removed from V and 2 bases from J, the gap between germline ends came to 7 bases. Here the CDR3 DNA reads TGTGCCAGCAGGGGACTGAACTATGGCTACACCTTC. It is translated as CASRGLNYGYTF.

The V and J genes are TRBV4-3 and TRBJ1-6; D is ambiguous. Trimming took off 5 bases at V and 10 bases at J, with 12 bases between the two ends. This CDR3 comprises 13 residues. Germline-derived CDR1 and CDR2 are LGHNA and YSLEER. CDR3 in DNA: TGCGCCAGCAGCGAGACACAAGCGTCACCCCTCCACTTT. Its translation is CASSETQASPLHF.

The V call is TRBV9, the J call TRBJ2-3; a possible D gene is TRBD1 (6 bases). Germline CDR1 SGDLS, CDR2 YYNGEE. The V and J ends lost 0 bases and 1 base respectively, with 9 bases between them. The CDR3 runs 15 residues. CDR3 sequence (DNA): TGTGCCAGCAGCGTAGTTGGGGGCGGCACAGATACGCAGTATTTT. Amino acids: CASSVVGGGTDTQYF.

The chain recombines TRBV29-1 with TRBJ1-1; maybe TRBD1 (5 bases). There are 12 residues in the CDR3. V was trimmed by 4 bases and J by 6 bases, leaving 12 bases between them. The germline CDR1 and CDR2 sequences are SQVTM and ANQGSEA. CDR3 sequence (DNA): TGCAGCGTTGCGGGACCTCGTGCTGAAGCTTTCTTT. Translation: CSVAGPRAEAFF.

The V gene is TRBV5-4, the J gene TRBJ1-1; 7 bases match TRBD1. The CDR3 covers 16 residues. V shed 0 bases, J shed 1 base, and the junction held 6 bases outside the gene matches. Germline-derived CDR1 and CDR2 are SGHNT and YYREEE (reference sequence). CDR3 sequence reads: CASSLAGTAWNTEAFF. As DNA, the CDR3 is TGTGCCAGCAGCTTGGCCGGGACAGCCTGGAACACTGAAGCTTTCTTT.

V usage is TRBV15 and J usage is TRBJ1-1, with D uncertain. V gave up 0 bases and J gave up 3 bases, with 8 bases separating them. The germline V gene has CDR1 LNHNV and CDR2 YYDKDF (reference sequence). This CDR3 spans 14 amino acids. This CDR3 reads CATSRDRAYTEAFF. The CDR3, as DNA: TGTGCCACCAGCAGAGACCGGGCCTACACTGAAGCTTTCTTT.

The chain couples TRBV5-1 to TRBJ1-3; D ambiguous. The CDR3 is 13 amino acids. V was cut by 4 bases and J by 2 bases, with 7 bases left in between. The germline V gene encodes CDR1 SGHRS and CDR2 YFSETQ. The CDR3 coding sequence is TGCGCCAGCAGCCCAGCTGCTGGAAACACCATATATTTT. Protein product: CASSPAAGNTIYF.

The chain links TRBV19 to TRBJ1-5; D remains ambiguous. There are 16 residues in the CDR3. Deletions cut 5 bases from V and 4 bases from J, with 18 bases between. CDR1 and CDR2 (germline): LNHDA, SQIVND (reference sequence). The CDR3 DNA is TGTGCCAGTAGTCCACGACAAGGTCCTCCGAATCAGCCCCAGCATTTT. Protein: CASSPRQGPPNQPQHF.

The chain carries TRBV7-2 and TRBJ2-4; the D is unclear. Trimming removed 4 bases from V and 1 base from J, with 8 bases in between. CDR1 is SGHTA and CDR2 is FQGNSA in the germline V gene. This CDR3 is built from 14 residues. CDR3 protein: CASSSRVAKNIQYF. In DNA, the CDR3 is TGTGCCAGCAGCTCTCGGGTCGCCAAAAACATTCAGTACTTC.

This sequence joins TRBV2 and TRBJ2-3, with D possibly TRBD2 on 6 matching bases. V was trimmed by 5 bases and J by 3 bases, leaving 12 bases between them. Germline lookup yields CDR1 SNHLY and CDR2 FYNNEI. CDR3 length equals 14 residues. CDR3 region: CASSRRGITDTQYF. The CDR3 DNA follows: TGTGCCAGCAGTCGGCGGGGAATAACAGATACGCAGTATTTT.

The chain uses TRBV6-5 and TRBJ2-4; tentatively, D is TRBD1 or TRBD2 (5 bases each). This CDR3 region has 16 residues. Trimming pared 0 bases from V and 9 bases from J, leaving 18 bases between. CDR1 and CDR2 (germline): MNHEY, SVGAGI. CDR3 amino acids: CASSYSRTVRGSIQYF. The CDR3 DNA reads TGTGCCAGCAGTTACTCTCGGACTGTTAGGGGTAGCATTCAGTACTTC.

The chain employs TRBV19 and TRBJ1-3; D might be TRBD1 (6 bases). The CDR3 spans 14 residues. V lost 6 bases and J 3 bases, leaving 12 bases between the germline ends. Germline V gives CDR1 LNHDA, CDR2 SQIVND (reference sequence). This CDR3 reads CASSWPGDGNTIYF. CDR3 DNA: TGTGCCAGTAGCTGGCCAGGGGATGGAAACACCATATATTTT.